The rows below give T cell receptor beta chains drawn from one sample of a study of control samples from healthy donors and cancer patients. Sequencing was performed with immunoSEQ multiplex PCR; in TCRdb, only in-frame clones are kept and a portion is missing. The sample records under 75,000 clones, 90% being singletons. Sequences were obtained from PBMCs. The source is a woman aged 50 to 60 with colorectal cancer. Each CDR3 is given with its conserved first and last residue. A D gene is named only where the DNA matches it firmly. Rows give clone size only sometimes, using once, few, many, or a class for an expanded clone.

DNA: TGTGCCAGCAGTGGACAGGGGGTAGGTGGCTACACCTTC; CDR3: CASSGQGVGGYTF; size: once; J: TRBJ1-2; V: TRBV28; D: TRBD1
DNA: TGTGCCAGTAGTACGAGGCAGGGGAGTGTGGGCACTGAAGCTTTCTTT; CDR3: CASSTRQGSVGTEAFF; size: NA; J: TRBJ1-1; V: TRBV19; D: NA
DNA: TGTGCCAGCAGCCCCCTGTTAGCGGGAGTTGAAGAGACCCAGTACTTC; CDR3: CASSPLLAGVEETQYF; size: NA; J: TRBJ2-5; V: TRBV5-8; D: TRBD2
DNA: TGTGCCAGCAGGGGTTTAGGGTCCAACAATGAGCAGTTCTTC; CDR3: CASRGLGSNNEQFF; size: NA; J: TRBJ2-1; V: TRBV6-5; D: NA
DNA: TGTGCCAGCAGTTCCCCCGGGGGGGAGGGGACCTACAATGAGCAGTTCTTC; CDR3: CASSSPGGEGTYNEQFF; size: NA; J: TRBJ2-1; V: TRBV28; D: TRBD2
DNA: TGTGCCAGCAGTGGGTGGACAGGGGACACTGAAGCTTTCTTT; CDR3: CASSGWTGDTEAFF; size: NA; J: TRBJ1-1; V: TRBV25-1; D: TRBD1
DNA: TGTGCCATCAGTGAGACAGGGAGTGGGAACACTGAAGCTTTCTTT; CDR3: CAISETGSGNTEAFF; size: NA; J: TRBJ1-1; V: TRBV10-3; D: NA
DNA: TGCGCCAGCAGCTTGGTGGCTAGCGAAGGCTACAATGAGCAGTTCTTC; CDR3: CASSLVASEGYNEQFF; size: NA; J: TRBJ2-1; V: TRBV5-1; D: NA
DNA: TGTGCCAGCAGCGACGTACCCTCTGGAAACACCATATATTTT; CDR3: CASSDVPSGNTIYF; size: once; J: TRBJ1-3; V: TRBV7-9; D: NA
DNA: TGTGCCTGCAATCCGCTAGGCCCAGATGAAAAACTGTTTTTT; CDR3: CACNPLGPDEKLFF; size: few; J: TRBJ1-4; V: TRBV30; D: NA
DNA: TGTGCCAGCAGCCAAGAGTTTCCCAGAAAACGGAACACTGAAGCTTTCTTT; CDR3: CASSQEFPRKRNTEAFF; size: NA; J: TRBJ1-1; V: TRBV3-1/TRBV3-2; D: NA
DNA: TGTGCCAGCAGTGGGCCTTTACCTAATTCACCCCTCCACTTT; CDR3: CASSGPLPNSPLHF; size: NA; J: TRBJ1-6; V: TRBV2; D: NA
DNA: TGCGCCAGCAGCCAAACAACGGGACAGGGTTATCAGCCCCAGCATTTT; CDR3: CASSQTTGQGYQPQHF; size: NA; J: TRBJ1-5; V: TRBV5-1; D: TRBD1
DNA: TGTGCCAGCAGCTCCCGGCGGGACAGGGCTTACGAGCAGTACTTC; CDR3: CASSSRRDRAYEQYF; size: NA; J: TRBJ2-7; V: TRBV7-9; D: TRBD1
DNA: TGTGCCAGCAGTTACGATGTGGGCACTGAAGCTTTCTTT; CDR3: CASSYDVGTEAFF; size: NA; J: TRBJ1-1; V: TRBV6-5; D: NA
DNA: TGTGCCAGCTCACAGGACAGGAACACTGAAGCTTTCTTT; CDR3: CASSQDRNTEAFF; size: NA; J: TRBJ1-1; V: TRBV7-8; D: NA
DNA: TGTGCCAGCAGCCAAGATAGCGAGGTCATCGGTGGCTACACCTTC; CDR3: CASSQDSEVIGGYTF; size: NA; J: TRBJ1-2; V: TRBV3-1/TRBV3-2; D: NA
DNA: TGTGCCAGCAGCTTAGAAGCCAGGGGCGTTGGGGTTCCGCAAGAGACCCAGTACTTC; CDR3: CASSLEARGVGVPQETQYF; size: NA; J: TRBJ2-5; V: TRBV11-2; D: NA
DNA: TGTGCCAGCAGGGGGACTAGCGGGAGGGCCTCGGACTACGAGCAGTACTTC; CDR3: CASRGTSGRASDYEQYF; size: NA; J: TRBJ2-7; V: TRBV2; D: TRBD2
DNA: TGCGCCAGCAGTGAATCCCCCGGAGACACTGAAGCTTTCTTT; CDR3: CASSESPGDTEAFF; size: NA; J: TRBJ1-1; V: TRBV5-1; D: NA
DNA: TGCGCCAGCAGCCGATCGGAGAAGACAGGCTCTGGAAACACCATATATTTT; CDR3: CASSRSEKTGSGNTIYF; size: NA; J: TRBJ1-3; V: TRBV4-1; D: NA
DNA: TGTGCCAGCAGTCGGGGGACCAACGAAGCTTTCTTT; CDR3: CASSRGTNEAFF; size: NA; J: TRBJ1-1; V: TRBV6-5; D: NA
DNA: TGTGCCAGCAGTTTAGGGCCTCCTCAGCCCCAGCATTTT; CDR3: CASSLGPPQPQHF; size: NA; J: TRBJ1-5; V: TRBV12-3/TRBV12-4; D: NA
DNA: TGCGCCAGCAGCCCGCGGGGGGTGGATGGCTACACCTTC; CDR3: CASSPRGVDGYTF; size: once; J: TRBJ1-2; V: TRBV5-1; D: NA
DNA: TGTGCCAGCAGCTTCGAAGATACGCAGTATTTT; CDR3: CASSFEDTQYF; size: once; J: TRBJ2-3; V: TRBV7-3; D: NA
DNA: TGTGCCAGCAGTGAAGCGCCGGGCCCTAACTATGGCTACACCTTC; CDR3: CASSEAPGPNYGYTF; size: NA; J: TRBJ1-2; V: TRBV6-1; D: NA
DNA: TGTGCCAGCAGCGTACTCCTCAACACAGATACGCAGTATTTT; CDR3: CASSVLLNTDTQYF; size: NA; J: TRBJ2-3; V: TRBV9; D: NA
DNA: TGTGCCAGTACTTTGACCCGGCAGGGCAATCAGCCCCAGCATTTT; CDR3: CASTLTRQGNQPQHF; size: NA; J: TRBJ1-5; V: TRBV19; D: NA
DNA: TGTGCCAGCAGGGGGACCCCGCTCACTAATGAAAAACTGTTTTTT; CDR3: CASRGTPLTNEKLFF; size: NA; J: TRBJ1-4; V: TRBV6-5; D: NA
DNA: TGTGCCAGCAGCTTGGACAGGGGTATCGGACAGCCCCAGCATTTT; CDR3: CASSLDRGIGQPQHF; size: NA; J: TRBJ1-5; V: TRBV5-4; D: TRBD1
DNA: TGTGCCAGCAGCCCGGTAGGGGGGGACACCGGGGAGCTGTTTTTT; CDR3: CASSPVGGDTGELFF; size: NA; J: TRBJ2-2; V: TRBV7-3; D: NA
DNA: TGTGCCAGCTCAGTGGGACAGGGGAACACCGGGGAGCTGTTTTTT; CDR3: CASSVGQGNTGELFF; size: NA; J: TRBJ2-2; V: TRBV18; D: TRBD1
DNA: TGTGCCTGTCTCGAGGCACCGCTTAACTATGGCTACACCTTC; CDR3: CACLEAPLNYGYTF; size: NA; J: TRBJ1-2; V: TRBV30; D: NA
DNA: TGTGCCAGCTCACCTTCTCGGGTAGCTTTCTTT; CDR3: CASSPSRVAFF; size: NA; J: TRBJ1-1; V: TRBV18; D: NA
DNA: TGTGCCAGCAGCTTAGCAGGGACGGGCTATGGCTACACCTTC; CDR3: CASSLAGTGYGYTF; size: NA; J: TRBJ1-2; V: TRBV7-8; D: NA
DNA: TGTGCCAGCAGTTACCGGGCAGGCACTAACACTGAAGCTTTCTTT; CDR3: CASSYRAGTNTEAFF; size: NA; J: TRBJ1-1; V: TRBV6-5; D: NA
DNA: TGTGCCAGCAGCCCGGAGGGAAACATTCAGTACTTC; CDR3: CASSPEGNIQYF; size: NA; J: TRBJ2-4; V: TRBV11-2; D: NA
DNA: TGTGCCAGCTCACCGGCCGGGACAGGGGGTGAGCAGTACTTC; CDR3: CASSPAGTGGEQYF; size: NA; J: TRBJ2-7; V: TRBV18; D: TRBD1
DNA: TGCAGTGCTGACCTAGAACCCGGGCAGTACTTC; CDR3: CSADLEPGQYF; size: NA; J: TRBJ2-7; V: TRBV20-1; D: NA
DNA: TGTGCCAGCAGCCCCTCACTCGGACGAACAGGGGCTTCAGATACGCAGTATTTT; CDR3: CASSPSLGRTGASDTQYF; size: NA; J: TRBJ2-3; V: TRBV9; D: TRBD1
DNA: TGTGCCAGCAGCCAAGTGGGGCTGGAGCAGGGGACTGGAAACACCATATATTTT; CDR3: CASSQVGLEQGTGNTIYF; size: NA; J: TRBJ1-3; V: TRBV4-2; D: NA
DNA: TGTGCCATCAGTGAGTCTCATAGGTATGGCTACACCTTC; CDR3: CAISESHRYGYTF; size: NA; J: TRBJ1-2; V: TRBV10-3; D: NA
DNA: TGTGCCAGCAGTTTTAATGTTCAGGGATATGGCTACACCTTC; CDR3: CASSFNVQGYGYTF; size: NA; J: TRBJ1-2; V: TRBV28; D: NA
DNA: TGCGCCAGCAGCTTTGACGGACTTACCAACTACGAGCAGTACTTC; CDR3: CASSFDGLTNYEQYF; size: NA; J: TRBJ2-7; V: TRBV5-1; D: NA
DNA: TGCAGCGTTGAAACGGTAGTCAGGGTGAACACTGAAGCTTTCTTT; CDR3: CSVETVVRVNTEAFF; size: once; J: TRBJ1-1; V: TRBV29-1; D: NA
DNA: TGTGCCAGCAGTGGACAGGGGAGCAACTATGGCTACACCTTC; CDR3: CASSGQGSNYGYTF; size: NA; J: TRBJ1-2; V: TRBV2; D: TRBD1
DNA: TGTGCGTCAGGGACCCGATTGAACACCGGGGAGCTGTTTTTT; CDR3: CASGTRLNTGELFF; size: once; J: TRBJ2-2; V: TRBV30; D: NA